Presented here are 15 T cell receptor beta chains from one specimen sequenced in a study of blood T cell repertoires in COVID-19 (dated by TCRdb to the early 2020s). The library was generated by the immunoSEQ multiplex PCR assay. Entries here come from immuneACCESS through TCRdb and include only in-frame sequences with V and J called. Some clones fail to appear in such tables; in the studies checked, an unresolved V gene covers under half of the shortfall, and the cause of the remainder is unknown. The sample table lists roughly 110,000 clones, 60% to 85% of them with a count of one. Together, the top ten hold around 4.4% of the sample. Sequencing input: peripheral blood. All receptors come from a man in his 70s with acute or convalescent COVID-19.

The V and J genes are TRBV10-2 and TRBJ2-1; a possible D gene is TRBD1 (5 bases). This CDR3 has 13 amino acids. CDR1 is WSHSY and CDR2 is SAAADI in the germline V gene. V was trimmed by 6 bases and J by 0 bases, leaving 6 bases between them. The CDR3 loop reads CASRDSSYNEQFF. The CDR3 DNA reads as TGCGCCAGCAGAGACAGCTCCTACAATGAGCAGTTCTTC.

The chain couples TRBV13 to TRBJ1-1; the match to TRBD1 covers 8 bases. The CDR3 extends over 15 amino acids. The V gene's germline CDR1 is PRHDT and CDR2 FYEKMQ (reference sequence). V shed 0 bases and J 7 bases; nucleotides not matched to a gene: 7. The DNA for the CDR3 is TGTGCCAGCAGCTTAGGGTTCCGGGGACAGGATGAAGCTTTCTTT. Translation gives CASSLGFRGQDEAFF.

The rearrangement uses TRBV19 and TRBJ1-5; D is unresolved. Germline V gives CDR1 LNHDA, CDR2 SQIVND (reference sequence). This CDR3 contains 15 residues. The V gene lost 5 bases and the J gene lost 4 bases, with 15 bases spanning the gap. CDR3 in amino acids: CASSPRHNFNQPQHF. The CDR3 DNA is TGTGCCAGTAGTCCTCGTCATAACTTTAATCAGCCCCAGCATTTT.

This clone was observed a few times. This sequence joins TRBV5-1 and TRBJ1-6; 7 bases fit TRBD1. The V segment lost 0 bases and the J segment 7 bases; nucleotides outside the gene matches: 1. Germline-derived CDR1 and CDR2 are SGHRS and YFSETQ. This CDR3 spans 14 amino acids. The CDR3 region has the DNA TGCGCCAGCAGCTTGGACAGGGGCAATTCACCCCTCCACTTT. It yields the protein CASSLDRGNSPLHF.

The chain has TRBV6-2 or TRBV6-3 and TRBJ2-5; maybe TRBD2 (6 bases). The CDR3 runs to 17 residues. Germline V lookup: CDR1 MNHEY, CDR2 SVGEGT. The V and J ends lost 7 bases and 0 bases respectively, with 21 bases between them. Here the CDR3 reads CASNPNRDGGYQETQYF. The CDR3 DNA is TGTGCCAGCAACCCGAACCGGGACGGAGGGTACCAAGAGACCCAGTACTTC.

This clone was found once. The genes are TRBV12-3 or TRBV12-4 and TRBJ1-1, with a possible D match to TRBD1 (5 bases). V shed 2 bases and J shed 7 bases, with 11 bases lying between them. The CDR3 sequence is 13 residues long. DNA for the CDR3: TGTGCCAGCAGTTTAAGGAGACAGCTTGAAGCTTTCTTT. Amino acids: CASSLRRQLEAFF.

V usage is TRBV5-4 and J usage is TRBJ1-6; possibly TRBD1 for D (5 bases). Trimming removed 3 bases at V and 14 bases at J, with 12 bases between. This CDR3 region has 12 residues. Germline CDR1 and CDR2: SGHNT and YYREEE (reference sequence). For the CDR3, the DNA is TGTGCCAGCAGCTCAGATGACAGAACCCTCCACTTT. Protein sequence: CASSSDDRTLHF.

This clone was seen only a few times. CDR3 DNA: TGTGCCAGCAGTGAAGCGCGCGGAACTGGCTACACCTTC. Translation: CASSEARGTGYTF. This chain joins TRBV6-1 and TRBJ1-2; D unresolved. Germline CDR1 is MNHNS and CDR2 is SASEGT. The CDR3 runs 13 residues. V lost 0 bases, J lost 7 bases, and 9 bases lay in between.

This sequence joins TRBV5-4 and TRBJ2-3; 7 bases align to TRBD2. This CDR3 spans 15 amino acids. V shed 0 bases, J shed 4 bases, and the junction held 5 bases outside the gene matches. The germline V gene has CDR1 SGHNT and CDR2 YYREEE (reference sequence). CDR3 protein: CASSLGGGGSDTQYF. The CDR3 DNA follows: TGTGCCAGCAGCTTGGGAGGCGGGGGTTCAGATACGCAGTATTTT.

The chain combines TRBV7-2 with TRBJ2-7, with TRBD1 matching over 8 bases. V lost 5 bases and J lost 3; bases outside the gene matches: 9. The CDR3 has 15 residues. Germline CDR1 and CDR2: SGHTA and FQGNSA. CDR3 loop: CASSIGQGRLYEQYF. The CDR3 coding sequence is TGTGCCAGCAGCATAGGACAGGGTCGGCTCTACGAGCAGTACTTC.

Only one count was recorded for this clone. V and J are TRBV19 and TRBJ1-5; 9 bases agree with TRBD1. The CDR3 is 16 amino acids. CDR1 and CDR2 (germline): LNHDA, SQIVND (reference sequence). Losses at the gene ends were 6 bases for V and 6 bases for J; bases not matched to a gene: 12. The CDR3, as DNA: TGTGCCAGTAGGAGCTACTCGGGACAGGGTCCTCAGCCCCAGCATTTT. Translating gives CASRSYSGQGPQPQHF.

The table lists this clone with a count of one. This sequence joins TRBV18 and TRBJ2-3; 8 bases are a match to TRBD2. V lost 6 bases, J lost 0 bases, and 5 bases stayed unmatched. Looked up from germline, CDR1 is KGHSH and CDR2 is LQKENI. This CDR3 contains 15 residues. As DNA, the CDR3 is TGTGCCAGCTCCCCGACTAGCGCGAGCACAGATACGCAGTATTTT. Translating it yields CASSPTSASTDTQYF. The full variable domain, with the rest looked up from reference TRBV18 and TRBJ2-3, is NAGVMQNPRHLVRRRGQEARLRCSPMKGHSHVYWYRQLPEEGLKFMVYLQKENIIDESGMPKERFSAEFPKEGPSILRIQQVVRGDSAAYFCASSPTSASTDTQYFGPGTRLTVL.

This chain uses TRBV19 with TRBJ2-2; D is uncertain. The CDR3 extends over 15 amino acids. The V gene's germline CDR1 is LNHDA and CDR2 SQIVND (reference sequence). V shed 7 bases and J shed 3 bases, with 15 bases lying between them. The CDR3 is CASTPTLLYTGELFF. CDR3 sequence (DNA): TGTGCCAGTACCCCTACCCTCCTGTACACCGGGGAGCTGTTTTTT.

The chain uses TRBV7-3 and TRBJ2-2; 7 bases are a match to TRBD1. V lost 0 bases and J lost 5; bases outside the gene matches: 9. There are 17 residues in the CDR3. Germline V gene lookup returns CDR1 SGHTA and CDR2 FQGTGA. CDR3 residues: CASSLTGGKTGTGELFF. In DNA form, the CDR3 reads TGTGCCAGCAGCTTAACAGGGGGCAAAACGGGGACCGGGGAGCTGTTTTTT.

This chain connects TRBV7-3 to TRBJ1-6, with 8 positions matching TRBD1. The CDR3 covers 15 residues. Germline V gene lookup returns CDR1 SGHTA and CDR2 FQGTGA. V lost 4 bases and J lost 4; bases outside the gene matches: 3. The CDR3 spells CASSSDRAYNSPLHF. The CDR3 coding sequence is TGTGCCAGCAGCTCGGACAGGGCGTATAATTCACCCCTCCACTTT.